This T cell receptor (beta chain) was sequenced in a study of blood T cells in healthy people across ages (dated by TCRdb to about 2015). At the level of the whole study: In model experiments, template switching captured roughly one uniquely barcoded TCR beta cDNA molecule for every two T cells. For two donors (one aged 18 to 29 and one aged 80 or older), the study analyzed two additional independent replicas of 1 million unique cDNA reads from the same blood draw. To avoid experimental bias, donors of different ages were spread randomly across the sequencing lanes. Using deep sequencing normalized with unique cDNA molecular identifiers, the study measured how TCR beta repertoire diversity changes with age. Four age groups were formed from the donors: young (average 16 years), middle-aged (around 40), aged (about 62) and long-lived (roughly 88). The study at large found these results: The percentage of naive T cells measured by flow cytometry correlated strongly with observed TCR beta diversity. The CMV infection status of donors was not known, potentially confounding age-related changes in expanded clonotypes. Since profiling was done on bulk unsorted PBMCs, naive and antigen-experienced compartments could not be conclusively compared. Observed TCR beta diversity per million T cells fell roughly linearly with age, and a significant reduction was already apparent by age roughly 40. Total diversity estimates from one million sequenced T cells were considered lower bounds and underestimates. Compared with the aged group, the long-lived group had more naive CD4+ T cells, fewer expanded clones and increased TCR diversity, a pattern suggesting age selection.

Donors were approximately 42 systemically healthy Caucasian individuals from Russia aged roughly 6 to 95 years. Each donor gave about 9.7 milliliters of peripheral blood, drawn into EDTA-treated Vacutainer tubes. Ficoll-Paque density-gradient centrifugation was used to isolate PBMCs, with at least 7 million obtained per sample. Trizol reagent was used to extract total RNA from PBMCs, with at least 6 micrograms per sample. The percentages of naive CD45RAhigh/CD27high T cells were determined by flow cytometry on a PBMC aliquot from every donor. V and J are truncated by 2 bases and 8 bases respectively, leaving an intervening sequence of 13 bases. From a lookup of the germline V gene (reference sequence), CDR1 and CDR2 are DFQATT and SNEGSKA. With termini counted, the CDR3 has 13 amino acids. Only CDR3 DNA remains: 39 bases, in frame from the first base. The protocol used for the library was 5' RACE. The sequencer was an Illumina HiSeq 2500. A second roughly 7 to 11 cycle PCR used a sample-barcoded 5' primer and a J-beta primer mix. Each TCR beta cDNA molecule received a unique molecular identifier from a template-switch 5' adaptor carrying 12 random nucleotides. Each sample yielded at least 3 million CDR3-containing paired-end reads. First-strand cDNA synthesis was performed from all RNA using the Mint cDNA synthesis kit, with priming by a TRBC-specific oligonucleotide. After uracil-DNA glycosylase treatment, a first 18-cycle PCR used universal primers M1SS and BC2_uni_R on all cDNA. As for the original processing: For normalization, 1 million high-quality reads were randomly selected from each sample, with every read carrying a distinct molecular identifier. Instead of being binned into consensus sequences, reads with shared molecular identifiers were discarded. MiTCR, run with a Q25 quality threshold and the strictest error-elimination algorithm, handled CDR3 identification, clonotype clustering and error correction. Lower-bound total TCR beta diversity was estimated with a nonparametric unseen species model using Euler transformation. The raw public reads went through TCRdb reprocessing: fastp at Q25, MiXCR clone calling, in-frame beta chains kept. Each CDR3 protein appears once, grouped with its most common genes and DNA. The V and J calls come from TCRdb's annotation, not from the publication. The sample yields more than 650,000 distinct CDR3 sequences; 22% were counted once. The ten largest account for roughly 22% of the sample.

Of note for this clonotype: Its recognized antigen is unknown. A read error is likely, as this CDR3 ends without the conserved phenylalanine or tryptophan.

The sequence derives from a man in his 70s in good health. Sequencing input: blood. The rearranged chain carries TRBV20-1 and TRBJ2-4; the D gene identity is not certain. The CDR3 protein: CSARMAVGYIQYL. The nucleotide sequence reads TGCAGTGCTAGAATGGCAGTGGGATACATTCAGTACCTC.